This entry concerns a single TCR beta chain. No antigen is known for it. Reverse transcription of all isolated RNA meant that expressed TCRB transcripts were sequenced. Repertoires were generated with immunoSEQ multiplex PCR, while TCRdb's copy carries only in-frame clones and drops some. The sample records fewer than 550,000 clones, about an eighth being singletons. These data come from a study of beta chain features in type 1 diabetes. Study observations and caveats: The question left open here concerned HLA type influencing TCRB rearrangement.

J gave up 5 bases and V 4 bases, and 11 bases lay outside the gene matches. CDR3 length: 16 residues. Germline CDR1 reads SGHDN; CDR2 reads FVKESK. Sequencing used naive CD4+ T cells from blood. The gene calls are TRBV14 and TRBJ2-5; TRBD1 agrees at 9 bases. The TCR comes from a woman between 18 and 30 years old in good health. Here the CDR3 reads CASSPLPGQGVETQYF. Written as DNA, the CDR3 is TGTGCCAGCAGCCCGCTACCGGGACAGGGTGTGGAGACCCAGTACTTC.